Listed here are 8 T cell receptor beta chains from one sample, sequenced in a study of T cells in Graves' hyperthyroidism and ophthalmopathy. Regions amplified from RNA transcripts were the TCR beta CDR3 regions. TCR CDR3 regions were first amplified by RT-PCR with HTBI primers. TCRdb analysed the multiplex PCR reads with MiXCR anew, one entry per CDR3 protein. This table has 750,000 to 900,000 distinct CDR3 sequences, 38% appearing once. Sequencing was carried out using blood. The receptors were gathered from a man younger than 35 with Graves' hyperthyroidism.

Remarks on this clonotype: It is likely a read error, because the conserved phenylalanine at the end of the CDR3 is missing. The DNA is omitted, as the CDR3 cannot be located on it reliably, and the CDR3 follows TCRdb's listing. The chain couples TRBV15 to TRBJ1-4. The length of the CDR3 is 9 amino acids, counting both ends. Germline assignment: CDR1 LNHNV and CDR2 YYDKDF (reference sequence). The CDR3 loop reads CATTSGGTV.

This chain links TRBV7-9 with TRBJ2-7; D remains ambiguous. CDR1 is SEHNR and CDR2 is FQNEAQ in the germline V gene (reference sequence). V was shortened by 5 bases and J by 3 bases, with 20 bases between the two germline ends. This CDR3 contains 16 residues. The CDR3 DNA follows: TGTGCCAGCAGCCAAGTAGACCTCACTTCCTTCTACGAGCAGTACTTC. It is translated as CASSQVDLTSFYEQYF.

This clonotype was seen many times. The V call is TRBV5-1, the J call TRBJ1-1; the D gene is possibly TRBD1 (6 bases). There are 14 residues in the CDR3. Germline CDR1 SGHRS, CDR2 YFSETQ. Trimming removed 4 bases from V and 4 bases from J, with 14 bases in between. This CDR3 is CASSGDNAGTEAFF. In DNA, the CDR3 is TGCGCCAGCAGCGGGGACAACGCGGGCACTGAAGCTTTCTTT.

This chain uses TRBV29-1 with TRBJ1-6, with 10 bases lining up with TRBD1. V dropped 6 bases and J dropped 9; count of bases not matched to a gene: 2. The CDR3 sequence is 12 residues long. Germline V gene lookup returns CDR1 SQVTM and CDR2 ANQGSEA. The CDR3, as DNA: TGCAGCGTCGGACAGGGGGTTTCACCCCTCCACTTT. Its protein product is CSVGQGVSPLHF.

This clonotype was picked up a small number of times. The chain is built from TRBV9 and TRBJ1-3; D is possibly TRBD1 (5 bases). Trimming stripped 4 bases from V and 8 bases from J, with 16 bases between. The CDR3 has 14 amino acids. Germline V gives CDR1 SGDLS, CDR2 YYNGEE. As DNA, the CDR3 is TGTGCCAGCAGCTTTGGTCAAGGGGCGGACACCATATATTTT. Protein product: CASSFGQGADTIYF.

The chain is built from TRBV20-1 and TRBJ2-7, with 13 bases lining up with TRBD2. CDR1 and CDR2 (germline): DFQATT, SNEGSKA (reference sequence). CDR3 length equals 17 residues. Germline trimming cut 3 bases from V and 0 bases from J; bases unmatched to any gene: 8. The CDR3 DNA reads as TGCAGTGCTAGCCCGACTAGCGGGAGGAGGGGCTCCTACGAGCAGTACTTC. This encodes CSASPTSGRRGSYEQYF.

The chain links TRBV2 to TRBJ2-2; D might be TRBD1 (6 bases). The CDR3 totals 16 residues. From germline, CDR1 is SNHLY and CDR2 FYNNEI. The V end lost 6 bases, the J end lost 3 bases, and 17 bases lay between the germline ends. The CDR3 DNA reads TGTGCCAGCAGCTTAGCTTCAGGGGCACACACCGGGGAGCTGTTTTTT. It specifies CASSLASGAHTGELFF.

In DNA, the CDR3 is TGTGCCAGCAGCTTAGAGGGGGCTGAAGGCTACACCTTC. This gives the protein CASSLEGAEGYTF. This chain joins TRBV7-9 and TRBJ1-2, with 7 bases that match TRBD1. The germline V gene has CDR1 SEHNR and CDR2 FQNEAQ (reference sequence). The CDR3 is made up of 13 amino acids. V lost 1 base to trimming and J lost 8 bases; unmatched junction nucleotides: 4.